Below, 29 T cell receptor beta chains from the same sample are listed, as sequenced in a study of Graves' ophthalmopathy and Graves' hyperthyroidism. Researchers took RNA transcripts and amplified TCR beta CDR3 regions from them. RT-PCR with HTBI primers came first, then second-round multiplex PCR. TCRdb recomputed calls from the multiplex PCR reads with MiXCR, one row per CDR3 protein. The sample holds about 700,000 distinct CDR3 sequences, 40% seen once. What was sequenced was peripheral blood. The source is an adult man with Graves' ophthalmopathy.

V gene TRBV7-9 combines with J gene TRBJ2-2, with D tentatively TRBD2 (5 bases). CDR3 length: 15 amino acids. Looked up from germline, CDR1 is SEHNR and CDR2 is FQNEAQ (reference sequence). Trimming cost V 6 bases and J 6 bases, with 17 bases left between them. The CDR3 DNA follows: TGTGCCAGCAGATCGGGGTTAGAAGTCCCCGGGGAGCTGTTTTTT. Its translation is CASRSGLEVPGELFF.

The rearrangement joins TRBV12-3 or TRBV12-4 to TRBJ1-5; D possibly corresponds to TRBD1 (6 bases). This CDR3 spans 16 amino acids. The germline V and J ends were trimmed by 6 bases and 8 bases, with 23 bases remaining between them. The CDR3 coding sequence is TGTGCCAGCAGCCGCTCACCCCGGGGGGCGCGGGAGCCCCAGCATTTT. Translation gives CASSRSPRGAREPQHF.

This clonotype was observed a handful of times. The V call is TRBV5-1, the J call TRBJ1-5; D perhaps matches TRBD1 (6 bases). Germline loops: CDR1 SGHRS, CDR2 YFSETQ. V was pared by 2 bases and J by 5 bases, with 14 bases between. The CDR3 runs to 15 residues. The CDR3 is CASSLGGGDDQPQHF. The CDR3 nucleotides are TGCGCCAGCAGCTTAGGAGGGGGTGATGATCAGCCCCAGCATTTT.

CDR3 nucleotides: TGCAGTGCTAGAGATAACCAGGGTAACTATGGCTACACCTTC. Its translation: CSARDNQGNYGYTF. This chain links TRBV20-1 with TRBJ1-2, with D tentatively TRBD1 (5 bases). The CDR3 contains 14 residues. V lost 0 bases and J 1 base, leaving 9 bases between the germline ends. The V gene's germline CDR1 is DFQATT and CDR2 SNEGSKA (reference sequence).

The J gene is TRBJ2-5, the V gene TRBV7-9; 9 bases are shared with TRBD1. The CDR3 loop spans 17 amino acids. The germline CDR1 and CDR2 sequences are SEHNR and FQNEAQ (reference sequence). V was pared by 5 bases and J by 6 bases, with 16 bases of the junction left unmatched. The CDR3 coding sequence is TGTGCCAGCAGCCTCCCCACCGGGACAGGGTTCGTGCAGACCCAGTACTTC. It is translated as CASSLPTGTGFVQTQYF.

This clonotype was seen at least ten times. The chain recombines TRBV29-1 with TRBJ2-5, with D possibly matching TRBD2 (8 bases). The CDR3 is 12 amino acids. Per germline, CDR1 SQVTM and CDR2 ANQGSEA. V lost 6 bases to trimming and J lost 5 bases, with 13 bases between them. The chain's CDR3 is CSVRGGQETQYF. The CDR3 DNA reads TGCAGCGTCCGGGGGGGACAGGAGACCCAGTACTTC.

This clonotype was seen at least ten times. Written as DNA, the CDR3 is TGTGCCATCAGTGAATGGGACGGTGACACTGAAGCTTTCTTT. It codes for CAISEWDGDTEAFF. The genes are TRBV10-3 and TRBJ1-1; weak D call: TRBD1 (5 bases). Between the trimmed V and J ends, which lost 3 bases and 3 bases, there was a span of 11 bases. The CDR3 totals 14 residues. Per germline, CDR1 ENHRY and CDR2 SYGVKD.

Of note for this clonotype: It may be a read error: a sequence one base away is much more abundant. The chain couples TRBV11-1 to TRBJ1-4; the match to TRBD1 covers 7 bases. V was clipped by 6 bases and J by 8 bases; unmatched bases: 9. The CDR3 runs 14 residues. CDR1 and CDR2 (germline): SGHAT, FQDESV (reference sequence). CDR3: CASRRDRLKEKLFF. The CDR3 DNA is TGTGCCAGCAGACGGGACAGACTTAAGGAAAAACTGTTTTTT. The whole variable domain, filled in from reference TRBV11-1 and TRBJ1-4, reads EAEVAQSPRYKITEKSQAVAFWCDPISGHATLYWYRQILGQGPELLVQFQDESVVDDSQLPKDRFSAERLKGVDSTLKIQPAELGDSAMYLCASRRDRLKEKLFFGSGTQLSVL.

This clonotype occurred many times. The chain uses TRBV19 and TRBJ1-2; weak D call: TRBD1 (5 bases). CDR1 LNHDA and CDR2 SQIVND come from the germline V gene (reference sequence). Between the trimmed V and J ends, which lost 7 bases and 4 bases, there was a span of 13 bases. This CDR3 region has 13 residues. The CDR3 protein is CASIGADSYGYTF. CDR3 nucleotides: TGTGCCAGTATTGGGGCGGATTCCTATGGCTACACCTTC.

This rearrangement joins TRBV11-2 to TRBJ2-7, with no clear D. CDR3 length: 19 residues. V dropped 0 bases and J dropped 1 base, with 22 bases sitting between them. Germline CDR1 reads SGHAT; CDR2 reads FQNNGV. CDR3 coding DNA: TGTGCCAGCAGCTTAGATCTTGTAGGTGGGGAACTTTTTTCCTACGAGCAGTACTTC. It codes for CASSLDLVGGELFSYEQYF.

This clonotype appeared once. Since a much larger clone is just one base distant, this may be a read error. The rearrangement joins TRBV2 to TRBJ1-4; D gene ambiguous. Looked up from germline, CDR1 is SNHLY and CDR2 is FYNNEI. This CDR3 has 15 residues. Trimming took 7 bases from V and 4 from J, leaving 16 bases between them. DNA of the CDR3: TGTGCCAGCACAAAAGAGGGAGAGATTAATGAAAAACTGTTTTTT. Translation: CASTKEGEINEKLFF.

This rearrangement joins TRBV11-2 to TRBJ2-5; tentatively, D is TRBD2 (6 bases). Germline V lookup: CDR1 SGHAT, CDR2 FQNNGV. V gave up 1 base and J gave up 5 bases, with 11 bases separating them. The CDR3 contains 14 residues. This CDR3 is CASSLAGRWETQYF. CDR3 DNA: TGTGCCAGCAGCTTAGCGGGGAGGTGGGAGACCCAGTACTTC.

Many counts were recorded for this clonotype. The chain combines TRBV7-9 with TRBJ1-4; D gene ambiguous. The CDR3 runs 13 residues. Looked up from germline, CDR1 is SEHNR and CDR2 is FQNEAQ (reference sequence). V dropped 2 bases and J dropped 7 bases, with 8 bases sitting between them. The CDR3 DNA is TGTGCCAGCAGCTTATCCGGCGGTGAAAAACTGTTTTTT. Its protein product is CASSLSGGEKLFF.

There are a few counts of this clonotype. The chain uses TRBV20-1 and TRBJ2-7, with a possible D match to TRBD1 (6 bases). The CDR3 extends over 13 amino acids. Germline CDR1 DFQATT, CDR2 SNEGSKA (reference sequence). V was shortened by 2 bases and J by 3 bases, with 11 bases between the two germline ends. The CDR3 sequence: CSARIRTVYEQYF. DNA for the CDR3: TGCAGTGCTAGAATAAGGACAGTCTACGAGCAGTACTTC.

This clonotype came up many times. This rearrangement joins TRBV9 to TRBJ1-1; D is unclear. CDR1 and CDR2 (germline): SGDLS, YYNGEE. V lost 0 bases to trimming and J lost 3 bases, with 6 bases between them. The CDR3 has 13 amino acids. CDR3 DNA sequence: TGTGCCAGCAGCGTAGAATTGGACACTGAAGCTTTCTTT. As protein: CASSVELDTEAFF.

This clonotype was seen at least ten times. The chain employs TRBV15 and TRBJ2-5; 7 nucleotides align to TRBD1. Germline loops: CDR1 LNHNV, CDR2 YYDKDF (reference sequence). This CDR3 contains 15 residues. The ends lost 6 bases at V and 3 bases at J; junction bases unmatched: 10. CDR3 region: CATRTTGTAEETQYF. CDR3 nucleotide sequence: TGTGCCACCAGGACGACGGGGACAGCCGAAGAGACCCAGTACTTC.

The table lists this clonotype with many counts. V and J are TRBV12-3 or TRBV12-4 and TRBJ2-7, with TRBD2 identical over 9 bases. The CDR3 covers 16 residues. Unmatched junction bases numbered 11, after V lost 3 bases and J lost 5 bases. This chain's CDR3 is CASSFLLAGVNHEQYF. CDR3 nucleotide sequence: TGTGCCAGCAGTTTCTTGTTAGCGGGAGTCAACCACGAGCAGTACTTC.

In the case of this clonotype: A clone one base away is much larger, so this may be a read error. The CDR3 coding sequence is TGTGCCAGCAGCGTAGAGGCCTCTGGAAACACCATATATTTT. Its protein is CASSVEASGNTIYF. V usage is TRBV9 and J usage is TRBJ1-3; D remains unclear. CDR1 SGDLS and CDR2 YYNGEE come from the germline V gene. The CDR3 spans 14 residues. Trimming cost V 0 bases and J 0 bases, with 4 bases left between them.

In this sample, this clonotype turned up once. The chain links TRBV5-1 to TRBJ1-1; no clear D gene. The CDR3 is made up of 16 amino acids. V was trimmed by 8 bases and J by 0 bases, leaving 20 bases between them. Per the germline V gene, CDR1 is SGHRS and CDR2 is YFSETQ. The CDR3 nucleotides read TGCGCCAGTAAACCTTCCCATAGCGGAATGAACACTGAAGCTTTCTTT. The encoded protein is CASKPSHSGMNTEAFF.

This sequence joins TRBV29-1 and TRBJ1-1; possible D gene TRBD1, 6 bases. The CDR3 has 13 residues. Germline CDR1 and CDR2: SQVTM and ANQGSEA. Trimming cost V 8 bases and J 5 bases, with 18 bases left between them. The CDR3 sequence: CSIRSQGVTEAFF. As DNA, the CDR3 is TGCAGCATTCGCTCACAGGGTGTAACTGAAGCTTTCTTT.

This chain uses TRBV7-2 with TRBJ2-5; D is possibly TRBD1 (6 bases). The CDR3 has 12 amino acids. Germline V gives CDR1 SGHTA, CDR2 FQGNSA. Trimming took off 11 bases at V and 4 bases at J, with 14 bases between the two ends. As DNA, the CDR3 is TGTGCCTGGAAATGGGGGCGAGAGACCCAGTACTTC. Translated, it gives CAWKWGRETQYF. The variable domain in full, with the rest retrieved from reference TRBV7-2 and TRBJ2-5, is GAGVSQSPSNKVTEKGKDVELRCDPISGHTALYWYRQSLGQGLEFLIYFQGNSAPDKSGLPSDRFSAERTGGSVSTLTIQRTQQEDSAVYLCAWKWGRETQYFGPGTRLLVL.

Of note for this clonotype: A single base separates this from a much larger clone, so it may be a read error. The chain uses TRBV2 and TRBJ2-7; 7 positions match TRBD1. Germline lookup yields CDR1 SNHLY and CDR2 FYNNEI. This CDR3 has 13 amino acids. V lost 6 bases to trimming and J lost 0 bases; unmatched junction nucleotides: 2. CDR3 amino acids: CASREGASYEQYF. CDR3 nucleotides: TGTGCCAGCAGAGAGGGGGCCTCCTACGAGCAGTACTTC.

This clonotype turned up a few times. The V call is TRBV7-9, the J call TRBJ2-5; 11 bases are shared with TRBD2. CDR1 and CDR2 from the germline V gene are SEHNR and FQNEAQ (reference sequence). V lost 5 bases, J lost 4 bases, and 6 bases stayed unmatched. The CDR3 is 15 residues long. CDR3 amino acids: CASSLWTSGPETQYF. The CDR3, as DNA: TGTGCCAGCAGCCTCTGGACTAGCGGGCCAGAGACCCAGTACTTC.

V usage is TRBV20-1 and J usage is TRBJ2-7, with TRBD2 matching over 10 bases. In germline, CDR1 is DFQATT, CDR2 SNEGSKA (reference sequence). The V gene end was trimmed by 6 bases and the J gene end by 0 bases; junction bases not matched to a gene: 11. The CDR3 covers 16 residues. CDR3: CSASKREGPSSYEQYF. The CDR3 coding sequence is TGCAGTGCGAGTAAGCGGGAGGGCCCCTCCTCCTACGAGCAGTACTTC.

This clonotype appeared many times. This chain joins TRBV6-6 and TRBJ1-2, with 7 bases that match TRBD1. Germline CDR1 and CDR2: MNHNY and SVGAGI (reference sequence). The trim removed 6 bases at V and 8 bases at J, leaving 12 bases unmatched. CDR3 length: 14 residues. Here the CDR3 reads CASRIGTDAGGYTF. The CDR3 DNA reads TGTGCCAGCAGGATCGGGACAGACGCGGGGGGCTACACCTTC.

This clonotype was recorded at least ten times. This chain uses TRBV19 with TRBJ1-1, with D perhaps matching TRBD1 (5 bases). V was shortened by 9 bases and J by 0 bases, with 17 bases between the two germline ends. Germline loops: CDR1 LNHDA, CDR2 SQIVND (reference sequence). This CDR3 has 15 residues. The CDR3 coding sequence is TGTGCCAGCCACCCACCGGGGCCCATGAACACTGAAGCTTTCTTT. Amino acid sequence: CASHPPGPMNTEAFF.

In its sample, this clonotype was seen a few times. The chain is built from TRBV12-3 or TRBV12-4 and TRBJ1-1; D gene uncertain. Trimming left V 7 bases short and J 1 base short, with 10 bases between. The CDR3 totals 13 residues. The CDR3 DNA is TGTGCCAGCACTCCTACTAGGAACACTGAAGCTTTCTTT. The encoded protein is CASTPTRNTEAFF.

V is TRBV10-3 and J is TRBJ1-1, with D perhaps TRBD1 (6 bases). V lost 3 bases and J lost 1, with 12 bases in between. Germline lookup yields CDR1 ENHRY and CDR2 SYGVKD. The CDR3 covers 15 residues. The CDR3 loop is CAISDEQGWNTEAFF. CDR3 nucleotide sequence: TGTGCCATCAGTGACGAACAGGGATGGAACACTGAAGCTTTCTTT.

Note on this clonotype: A much larger clone lies a single base off, so this may be a read error. The chain carries TRBV5-1 and TRBJ1-2; 7 bases fit TRBD1. Germline CDR1 is SGHRS and CDR2 is YFSETQ. This CDR3 has 13 amino acids. The CDR3 nucleotides read TGCGTCAGCAGCACGGCGGTCCGACAGGGTGCGACCTTC. Its translation is CVSSTAVRQGATF.